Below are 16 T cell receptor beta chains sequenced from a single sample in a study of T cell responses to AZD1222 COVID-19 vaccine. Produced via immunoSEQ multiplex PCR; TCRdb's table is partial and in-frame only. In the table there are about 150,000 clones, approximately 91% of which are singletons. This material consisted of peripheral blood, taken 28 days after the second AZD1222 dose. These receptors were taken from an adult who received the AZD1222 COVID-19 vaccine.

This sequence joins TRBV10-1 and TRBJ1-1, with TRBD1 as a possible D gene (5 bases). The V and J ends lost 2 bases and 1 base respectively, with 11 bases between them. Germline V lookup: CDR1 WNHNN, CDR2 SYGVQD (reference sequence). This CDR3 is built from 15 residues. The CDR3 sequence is CASSEGFGTNTEAFF. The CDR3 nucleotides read TGCGCCAGCAGTGAGGGGTTTGGGACGAACACTGAAGCTTTCTTT.

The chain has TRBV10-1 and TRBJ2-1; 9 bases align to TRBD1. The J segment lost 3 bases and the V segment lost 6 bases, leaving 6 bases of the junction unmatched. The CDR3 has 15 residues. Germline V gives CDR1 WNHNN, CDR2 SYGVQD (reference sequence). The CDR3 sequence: CASSTRTGDYNEQFF. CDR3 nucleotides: TGCGCCAGCAGCACCAGGACAGGGGACTACAATGAGCAGTTCTTC.

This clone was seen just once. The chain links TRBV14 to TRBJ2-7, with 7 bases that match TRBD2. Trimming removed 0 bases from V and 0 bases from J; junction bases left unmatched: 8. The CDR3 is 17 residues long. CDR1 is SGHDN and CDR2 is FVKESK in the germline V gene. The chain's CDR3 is CASSQDKIAGVSYEQYF. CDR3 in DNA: TGTGCCAGCAGCCAAGATAAGATTGCGGGAGTCTCCTACGAGCAGTACTTC.

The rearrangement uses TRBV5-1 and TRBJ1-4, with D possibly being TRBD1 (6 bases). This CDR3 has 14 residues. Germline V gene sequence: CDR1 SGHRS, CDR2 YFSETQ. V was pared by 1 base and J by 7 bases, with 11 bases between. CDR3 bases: TGCGCCAGCAGCTTGTCAGGGGCAGGTGAAAAACTGTTTTTT. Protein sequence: CASSLSGAGEKLFF.

The CDR3 sequence: CASSGTGQGRRNEQFF. DNA of the CDR3: TGTGCCAGCAGTGGCACGGGACAGGGCCGTCGGAATGAGCAGTTCTTC. The chain links TRBV6-2 or TRBV6-3 to TRBJ2-1; 9 bases map to TRBD1. J was trimmed by 7 bases and V by 5 bases; bases with no gene match: 12. There are 16 residues in the CDR3. CDR1 and CDR2 from the germline V gene are MNHEY and SVGEGT.

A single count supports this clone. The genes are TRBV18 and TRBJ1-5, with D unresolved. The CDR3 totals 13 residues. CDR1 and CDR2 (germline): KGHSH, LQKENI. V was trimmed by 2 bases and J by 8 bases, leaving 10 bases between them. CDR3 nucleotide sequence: TGTGCCAGCTCACCAGGTTTTGGTGAGCCCCAGCATTTT. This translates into CASSPGFGEPQHF.

CDR3 protein: CASSWRGGGFYEQFF. CDR3 nucleotides: TGTGCCAGCAGCTGGCGGGGGGGCGGCTTTTATGAGCAGTTCTTC. This chain joins TRBV6-5 and TRBJ2-1; 9 bases match TRBD2. Germline CDR1 and CDR2: MNHEY and SVGAGI. The CDR3 is 15 residues long. The V segment lost 6 bases and the J segment 8 bases; nucleotides outside the gene matches: 11.

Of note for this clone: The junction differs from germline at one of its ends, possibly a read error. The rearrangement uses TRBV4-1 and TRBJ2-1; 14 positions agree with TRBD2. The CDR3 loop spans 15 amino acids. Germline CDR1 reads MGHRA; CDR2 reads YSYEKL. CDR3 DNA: TGCGCCAGCAGCCTGGGACTAGCGGGAGACGACCCCCGCCTCTTC. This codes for CASSLGLAGDDPRLF.

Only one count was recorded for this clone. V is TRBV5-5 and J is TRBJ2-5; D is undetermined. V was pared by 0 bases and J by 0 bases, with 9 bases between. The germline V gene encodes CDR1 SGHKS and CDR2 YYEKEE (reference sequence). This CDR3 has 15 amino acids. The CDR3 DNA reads TGTGCCAGCAGCTTGGCGATACGAGACCAAGAGACCCAGTACTTC. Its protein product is CASSLAIRDQETQYF.

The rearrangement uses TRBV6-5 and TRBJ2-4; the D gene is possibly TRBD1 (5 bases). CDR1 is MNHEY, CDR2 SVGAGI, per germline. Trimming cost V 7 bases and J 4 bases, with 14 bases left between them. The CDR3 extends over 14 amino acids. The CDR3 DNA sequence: TGTGCCAGCAACTTGGGCAGGGCTAAAAACATTCAGTACTTC. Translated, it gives CASNLGRAKNIQYF.

CDR3 loop: CASSDSGRVYGYTF. CDR3 bases: TGTGCCAGCAGTGATAGTGGACGGGTCTATGGCTACACCTTC. This chain links TRBV25-1 with TRBJ1-2; no firm D call. From germline, CDR1 is MGHDK and CDR2 SYGVNS. The V end was cut by 3 bases, the J end by 4 bases, with 12 bases between. This CDR3 region has 14 residues.

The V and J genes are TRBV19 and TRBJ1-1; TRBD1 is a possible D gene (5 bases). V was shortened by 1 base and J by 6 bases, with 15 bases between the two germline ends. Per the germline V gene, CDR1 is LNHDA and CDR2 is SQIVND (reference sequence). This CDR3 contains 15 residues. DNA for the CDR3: TGTGCCAGTAGTATAGTGGGGGGGGAAAGGGCTGAAGCTTTCTTT. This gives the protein CASSIVGGERAEAFF.

The CDR3 region has the DNA TGTGCCAGCAGTTCCGGAAGGGGGAAAGAGACCCAGTACTTC. Protein sequence: CASSSGRGKETQYF. The chain combines TRBV6-2 or TRBV6-3 with TRBJ2-5; tentative D call: TRBD1 (6 bases). Trimming cost V 4 bases and J 3 bases, with 12 bases left between them. The CDR3 consists of 14 residues. Germline CDR1 reads MNHEY; CDR2 reads SVGEGT.

The CDR3 DNA is TGTGCTAGTGGTTTCAGGACAGGGGGCACAGATACGCAGTATTTT. Translated, it gives CASGFRTGGTDTQYF. This rearrangement joins TRBV12-5 to TRBJ2-3; 9 bases line up with TRBD1. V lost 3 bases, J lost 1 base, and 2 bases stayed unmatched. The germline gives CDR1 LGHNT, CDR2 FRNRAP. CDR3 length equals 15 residues. The entire variable domain, with the rest obtained from reference TRBV12-5 and TRBJ2-3, is as follows: DARVTQTPRHKVTEMGQEVTMRCQPILGHNTVFWYRQTMMQGLELLAYFRNRAPLDDSGMPKDRFSAEMPDATLATLKIQPSEPRDSAVYFCASGFRTGGTDTQYFGPGTRLTVL.

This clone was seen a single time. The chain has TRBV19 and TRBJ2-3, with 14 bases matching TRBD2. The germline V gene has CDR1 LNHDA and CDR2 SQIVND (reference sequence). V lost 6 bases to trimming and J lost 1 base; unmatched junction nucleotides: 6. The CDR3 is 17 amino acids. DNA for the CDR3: TGTGCCAGTAGAACTGGGACTAGCGGGAGTCGCACAGATACGCAGTATTTT. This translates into CASRTGTSGSRTDTQYF.

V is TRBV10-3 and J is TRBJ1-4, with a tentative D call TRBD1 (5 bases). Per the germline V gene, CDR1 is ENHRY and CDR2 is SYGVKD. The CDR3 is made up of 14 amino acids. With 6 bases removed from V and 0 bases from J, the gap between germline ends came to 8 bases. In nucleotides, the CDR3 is TGTGCCATCAGAGAGACAGCAACTAATGAAAAACTGTTTTTT. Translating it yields CAIRETATNEKLFF.